The 16 T cell receptor beta chains reported below all come from one sample, sequenced in a study of blood T cell repertoires in COVID-19 (dated by TCRdb to about 2020). Library preparation was by the immunoSEQ multiplex PCR assay. Entries here come from immuneACCESS through TCRdb and include only in-frame sequences with V and J called. Some clones fail to appear in such tables; in the studies checked, an unresolved V gene covers under half of the shortfall, and the cause of the remainder is unknown. In this sample the table shows a few hundred thousand clones, 65% to 85% of which occur a single time. About 6.6% of the sample is in the top ten clones. Sequenced: PBMCs or T cells enriched from blood (not recorded which). Receptors were obtained from a middle-aged woman who had recovered from COVID-19.

This clone was recorded only once. The gene calls are TRBV7-2 and TRBJ2-2; 7 positions match TRBD2. Germline CDR1 reads SGHTA; CDR2 reads FQGNSA. The CDR3 covers 16 residues. The ends lost 2 bases at V and 5 bases at J; junction bases unmatched: 8. CDR3 DNA: TGTGCCAGCAGCTTATATCCACGGGAGGCGACCGGGGAGCTGTTTTTT. It yields the protein CASSLYPREATGELFF.

V usage is TRBV19 and J usage is TRBJ1-1; 7 bases align to TRBD1. The length of the CDR3 is 16 residues. Germline V gene data show CDR1 as LNHDA and CDR2 as SQIVND (reference sequence). V shed 3 bases and J 4 bases; nucleotides not matched to a gene: 11. The CDR3 reads CASSMLEGAGGTEAFF. In nucleotides, the CDR3 is TGTGCCAGTAGTATGTTGGAGGGGGCGGGTGGCACTGAAGCTTTCTTT.

J is TRBJ2-1 and V is TRBV19, with 10 bases identical to TRBD2. The germline gives CDR1 LNHDA, CDR2 SQIVND (reference sequence). V gave up 6 bases and J gave up 0 bases; unmatched junction bases: 5. The CDR3 length is 16 residues. This CDR3 is CASRSSGGGSYNEQFF. In DNA, the CDR3 is TGTGCCAGTAGGTCGAGCGGGGGGGGCTCCTACAATGAGCAGTTCTTC.

The chain links TRBV28 to TRBJ1-6; perhaps TRBD1 as D (6 bases). The CDR3 length is 15 residues. CDR1 MDHEN and CDR2 SYDVKM come from the germline V gene. Trimming left V 6 bases short and J 9 bases short, with 18 bases between. The DNA of the CDR3 is TGTGCCAGCAGCCGCGAGGGGGGGCTGAGTTCACCCCTCCACTTT. It encodes CASSREGGLSSPLHF.

This sequence joins TRBV19 and TRBJ2-1; 9 positions match TRBD2. Trimming took 5 bases from V and 8 from J; bases not matched to a gene: 10. CDR1 is LNHDA and CDR2 is SQIVND in the germline V gene (reference sequence). The CDR3 sequence is 15 residues long. This chain's CDR3 is CASSEISGSFDEQFF. The CDR3 nucleotides read TGTGCCAGTAGTGAAATTAGCGGGAGTTTTGATGAGCAGTTCTTC.

This chain links TRBV24-1 with TRBJ1-1, with 11 positions matching TRBD1. V was pared by 7 bases and J by 4 bases, with 13 bases of the junction left unmatched. Germline CDR1 reads KGHDR; CDR2 reads SFDVKD. The CDR3 has 17 amino acids. CDR3 DNA sequence: TGTGCCACCAGCCCAAGTGGGACAGGGGGTCGGAGCACTGAAGCTTTCTTT. As protein: CATSPSGTGGRSTEAFF.

V usage is TRBV19 and J usage is TRBJ2-1; 7 nucleotides align to TRBD1. Trimming took 5 bases from V and 0 from J; bases not matched to a gene: 7. Germline V gene data show CDR1 as LNHDA and CDR2 as SQIVND (reference sequence). The CDR3 has 16 residues. CDR3 bases: TGTGCCAGTAGTTCGACAGGGAGAAGCTCCTACAATGAGCAGTTCTTC. Translated: CASSSTGRSSYNEQFF. Full variable domain (remainder filled in from reference TRBV19 and TRBJ2-1): DGGITQSPKYLFRKEGQNVTLSCEQNLNHDAMYWYRQDPGQGLRLIYYSQIVNDFQKGDIAEGYSVSREKKESFPLTVTSAQKNPTAFYLCASSSTGRSSYNEQFFGPGTRLTVL.

The genes are TRBV28 and TRBJ1-2; D ambiguous. The V gene's germline CDR1 is MDHEN and CDR2 SYDVKM. The CDR3 is 15 amino acids. Trimming pared 10 bases from V and 8 bases from J, leaving 26 bases between. The DNA of the CDR3 is TGTGCCACCAGCAGTTCCAAGTTGGTTCAGGCGGGCTACACCTTC. The encoded protein is CATSSSKLVQAGYTF.

V and J are TRBV4-1 and TRBJ2-7; 9 positions agree with TRBD2. J lost 2 bases, V lost 1 base, and 6 bases had no gene match. CDR1 and CDR2 (germline): MGHRA, YSYEKL. CDR3 length: 16 residues. This chain's CDR3 is CASSQGLAEPTYEQYF. The CDR3 nucleotides are TGCGCCAGCAGCCAAGGACTAGCGGAACCCACCTACGAGCAGTACTTC.

The J gene is TRBJ1-3, the V gene TRBV7-9; D possibly corresponds to TRBD1 (6 bases). V was pared by 6 bases and J by 2 bases, with 14 bases between. The CDR3 is made up of 15 amino acids. CDR1 is SEHNR, CDR2 FQNEAQ, per germline (reference sequence). The CDR3 DNA follows: TGTGCCAGCAGTCGGTCTCAGGGGCCTGGAAACACCATATATTTT. Its translation: CASSRSQGPGNTIYF.

The rearrangement joins TRBV2 to TRBJ2-1, with D unclear. Trimming took off 2 bases at V and 5 bases at J, with 7 bases between the two ends. This CDR3 comprises 13 residues. Germline CDR1 is SNHLY and CDR2 is FYNNEI. CDR3 protein: CASSELENNEQFF. The CDR3 DNA is TGTGCCAGCAGTGAATTGGAGAACAATGAGCAGTTCTTC.

The chain recombines TRBV3-1 (or the pseudogene TRBV3-2) with TRBJ2-5; D not resolved. This CDR3 comprises 12 residues. The V end was cut by 0 bases, the J end by 7 bases, with 6 bases between. Germline V lookup: CDR1 LGHDT, CDR2 YNNKEL (reference sequence). The CDR3 region is CASSQDSGTQYF. The CDR3 DNA reads TGTGCCAGCAGCCAAGATTCCGGGACCCAGTACTTC.

This clone was counted once. The J gene is TRBJ2-5, the V gene TRBV5-4, with TRBD2 matching 8 bases. CDR1 and CDR2 (germline): SGHNT, YYREEE (reference sequence). CDR3 size: 15 residues. J gave up 2 bases and V 1 base, and 4 bases lay outside the gene matches. The CDR3 spells CASSLSGSLQETQYF. The CDR3 nucleotides read TGTGCCAGCAGCTTGAGCGGGAGCCTGCAAGAGACCCAGTACTTC.

The chain carries TRBV20-1 and TRBJ2-5, with a weak D call TRBD1 (6 bases). Germline V gene sequence: CDR1 DFQATT, CDR2 SNEGSKA (reference sequence). The CDR3 covers 11 residues. V shed 6 bases and J shed 9 bases, with 14 bases lying between them. DNA of the CDR3: TGCAGTGCGCTGAACAGGGACCCCCAGTACTTC. Translated, it gives CSALNRDPQYF.

The chain has TRBV3-1 (or the pseudogene TRBV3-2) and TRBJ2-4, with 11 bases fitting TRBD1. J was trimmed by 0 bases and V by 4 bases; bases with no gene match: 8. The CDR3 runs to 18 residues. The germline gives CDR1 LGHDT, CDR2 YNNKEL (reference sequence). CDR3: CASSPPGTGGLAKNIQYF. In DNA form, the CDR3 reads TGTGCCAGCAGCCCACCCGGGACAGGGGGGCTAGCCAAAAACATTCAGTACTTC.

In nucleotides, the CDR3 is TGCGCCAGCAGCACCTTCAGGACAGGTTTCCAAGAGACCCAGTACTTC. This codes for CASSTFRTGFQETQYF. This chain joins TRBV5-1 and TRBJ2-5; 7 bases align to TRBD1. Per germline, CDR1 SGHRS and CDR2 YFSETQ. Losses at the gene ends were 4 bases for V and 1 base for J; bases not matched to a gene: 10. The CDR3 loop spans 16 amino acids.